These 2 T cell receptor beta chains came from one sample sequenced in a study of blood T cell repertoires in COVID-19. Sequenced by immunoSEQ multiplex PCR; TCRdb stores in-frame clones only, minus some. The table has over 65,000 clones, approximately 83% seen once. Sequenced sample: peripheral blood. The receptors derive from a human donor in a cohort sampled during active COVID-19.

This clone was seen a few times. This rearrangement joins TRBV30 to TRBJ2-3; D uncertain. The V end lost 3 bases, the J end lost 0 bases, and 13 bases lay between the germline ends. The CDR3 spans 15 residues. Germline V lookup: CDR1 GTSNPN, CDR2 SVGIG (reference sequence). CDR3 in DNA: TGTGCCTGGAGAAGAGCGCACTCTAGCACAGATACGCAGTATTTT. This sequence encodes CAWRRAHSSTDTQYF.

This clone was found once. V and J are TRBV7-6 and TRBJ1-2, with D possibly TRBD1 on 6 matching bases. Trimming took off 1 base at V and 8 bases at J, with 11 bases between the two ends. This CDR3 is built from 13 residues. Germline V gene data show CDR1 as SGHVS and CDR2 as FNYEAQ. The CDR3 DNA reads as TGTGCCAGCAGCTTAGTAGGGGGTGGAGGCTACACCTTC. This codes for CASSLVGGGGYTF.